This passage covers 4 T cell receptor beta chains from one sample sequenced in a study of glioma-infiltrating T cells after dendritic cell vaccination. Libraries were prepared by immunoSEQ multiplex PCR; TCRdb keeps only in-frame clonotypes and omits some of them. In the table there are fewer than 65,000 clones, roughly 90% of which are singletons. Described time point: after dendritic cell vaccination, including at tumor progression/relapse. The material sequenced was blood, taken after dendritic cell vaccination. These receptors originate from a human donor with glioblastoma.

This clone was seen only once. The chain is built from TRBV11-1 and TRBJ2-7; TRBD2 aligns across 12 bases. The V segment lost 1 base and the J segment 6 bases; nucleotides outside the gene matches: 4. From germline, CDR1 is SGHAT and CDR2 FQDESV (reference sequence). The CDR3 totals 15 residues. CDR3 residues: CASSLVLAGGAEQYF. CDR3 sequence (DNA): TGTGCCAGCAGCTTAGTACTAGCGGGAGGTGCCGAGCAGTACTTC.

The chain couples TRBV6-5 to TRBJ2-6; D is possibly TRBD2 (5 bases). Trimming removed 2 bases from V and 9 bases from J, with 11 bases in between. The CDR3 sequence is 14 residues long. Germline V gives CDR1 MNHEY, CDR2 SVGAGI. CDR3 region: CASSYTYEGNVLTF. In nucleotides, the CDR3 is TGTGCCAGCAGTTACACGTACGAGGGCAACGTCCTGACTTTC.

The chain carries TRBV28 and TRBJ2-7; D is undetermined. CDR3 length: 12 residues. Germline CDR1 and CDR2: MDHEN and SYDVKM. Trimming removed 2 bases from V and 4 bases from J, with 6 bases in between. The CDR3 here is CASSLATYEQYF. The CDR3 DNA is TGTGCCAGCAGTTTAGCTACGTACGAGCAGTACTTC.

The chain couples TRBV5-1 to TRBJ2-1; TRBD2 matches at 10 bases. Looked up from germline, CDR1 is SGHRS and CDR2 is YFSETQ. The CDR3 contains 17 residues. Unmatched junction bases numbered 6, after V lost 3 bases and J lost 0 bases. The CDR3 loop reads CASSYTWTSGSYNEQFF. The CDR3 DNA reads as TGCGCCAGCAGCTACACCTGGACTAGCGGCTCCTACAATGAGCAGTTCTTC.